One T cell receptor (beta chain) is described in this entry. Some clones are missing from TCRdb's copy, which holds only in-frame ones; the method was immunoSEQ multiplex PCR. The repertoire holds some 760,000 clones, with approximately 85% as singletons. J gave up 4 bases and V 0 bases, and 9 bases lay outside the gene matches. The CDR3 length is 18 residues. Germline loops: CDR1 SGHRS, CDR2 YFSETQ. These data come from a study of shared T cell receptors in the human thymus. This sample was shared with a second study, whose subject was human thymus T cells. That paper notes: Thymic material originated from resections removed in the course of corrective heart surgery. What appeared biased in thymic and blood repertoires was the usage of V and J genes.

The clonotype was recovered from a girl less than two years old with a congenital heart defect. The V and J genes are TRBV5-1 and TRBJ2-1, with 11 bases matching TRBD2. What was sequenced was thymocytes. CDR3 nucleotide sequence: TGCGCCAGCAGCTTGGTACTAGCGGGGGACCTAGGTTACAATGAGCAGTTCTTC. It yields the protein CASSLVLAGDLGYNEQFF.